Included here is one T cell receptor beta chain sequence, with context. The germline CDR1 and CDR2 sequences are SGHNT and YYREEE (reference sequence). The CDR3 spans 14 residues. The V end was cut by 0 bases, the J end by 8 bases, with 14 bases between. Primers included in the PCR were 60 Vbeta and 13 Jbeta primers. The table came from immunoSEQ multiplex PCR; TCRdb's copy has only in-frame clones and leaves some out. The sample has some 200,000 clones; around 64% are singletons. This sample was included in a study of cytomegalovirus exposure and HLA in healthy donors. Material for sequencing was PBMCs. The TCR originated in a man between 40 and 49 years old in good health and CMV-seropositive. J is TRBJ1-2 and V is TRBV5-4; D unresolved. The CDR3 DNA is TGTGCCAGCAGCTTGGTCGGCGGCGCGCTGGGCTACACCTTC. It translates to CASSLVGGALGYTF.